Listed below are T cell receptor beta chains from one sample, sequenced in a study of T cell repertoires in ileal Crohn's disease. TCRdb keeps only in-frame clones here, not all; method: immunoSEQ multiplex PCR. Among around 710 clones listed, 85% to 95% were seen once. Sequencing input: ileal tissue. The origin of the receptors is an adult with Crohn's disease. The CDR3 runs from the conserved cysteine through the conserved F or W. A D gene is named only where the DNA matches it firmly. Size values are once, few and many counts, or a class for expanded clones, and some rows have none.

j_call	d_call	clone_size	v_call	cdr3_nt	cdr3_aa
TRBJ2-6	NA	NA	TRBV11-2	TGTGCCAGCAGCTCATGTAGAACGCAACAAAGTCGGGCCAACGTCCTGACTTTC	CASSSCRTQQSRANVLTF
TRBJ2-7	TRBD1	NA	TRBV6-6	TGTGCCAGCAGTTACGGACAGGGGGCCTACGAGCAGTACTTC	CASSYGQGAYEQYF
TRBJ2-3	TRBD2	NA	TRBV11-2	TGTGCCAGCAGATTACTAGCGGGGGGAGGGGATACGCAGTATTTT	CASRLLAGGGDTQYF
TRBJ2-3	NA	once	TRBV10-2	TGCGCCAGCAGTCCACCAGGCCTTTCGGATACGCAGTATTTT	CASSPPGLSDTQYF
TRBJ2-1	TRBD2	NA	TRBV11-2	TGTGCCAGCAGCTTAGGCGGGGGGGGACTTGGCGACAATGAGCAGTTCTTC	CASSLGGGGLGDNEQFF
TRBJ1-2	NA	few	TRBV10-3	TGTGCCATCAGTGAGGGGTTTGGGGTATACGGCTACACCTTC	CAISEGFGVYGYTF
TRBJ1-1	NA	NA	TRBV30	TGTGCCTGGACGAGAAGTATGAACACTGAAGCTTTCTTT	CAWTRSMNTEAFF
TRBJ2-5	NA	NA	TRBV9	TGTGCCAGCAGCCCCCTGTACCAAGAGACCCAGTACTTC	CASSPLYQETQYF
TRBJ2-7	NA	NA	TRBV11-2	TGTGCCAGCAGACAGGCGCCCCCCGGACACGAGCAGTACTTC	CASRQAPPGHEQYF
TRBJ1-5	TRBD1	NA	TRBV9	TGTGCCAGCAGTGTATCTAGCCAGGGGGACCGCAATCAGCCCCAGCATTTT	CASSVSSQGDRNQPQHF
TRBJ2-3	TRBD2	NA	TRBV27	TGTGCCAGCAGGATTTCCGGGACTATGACAGATACGCAGTATTTT	CASRISGTMTDTQYF
TRBJ1-1	NA	NA	TRBV5-4	TGTGCCAGCAGCTTGCACAGAAACACTGAAGCTTTCTTT	CASSLHRNTEAFF
TRBJ2-7	NA	NA	TRBV6-5	TGTGCCACGGTTAGCTCCTACGAGCAGTACTTC	CATVSSYEQYF
TRBJ2-3	NA	NA	TRBV9	TGTGCCAGCAGCGGGGGTAGCACAGATACGCAGTATTTT	CASSGGSTDTQYF
TRBJ2-5	NA	once	TRBV28	TGTGCCAGCAGTTTCCGGGAGACCCAGTACTTC	CASSFRETQYF
TRBJ2-1	TRBD2	NA	TRBV12-5	TGTGCTAGTGGTTTCCCCCTCGCGGGAGGAGGTAATGAGCAGTTCTTC	CASGFPLAGGGNEQFF
TRBJ1-2	TRBD1	NA	TRBV7-9	TGTGCCAGCAGCCCGCCCGGGACAGCGAAAGCTAACTATGGCTACACCTTC	CASSPPGTAKANYGYTF
TRBJ1-6	NA	NA	TRBV5-1	TGCGCCAGCAGGGGGACTGATTCACCCCTCCACTTT	CASRGTDSPLHF
TRBJ2-5	NA	once	TRBV19	TGTGCCAGTAGGGGCCGAATAATTGAGACCCAGTACTTC	CASRGRIIETQYF
TRBJ2-6	NA	NA	TRBV27	TGTGCCAGCAGTTTACGCGCAGGTTCCTTGAGCTCTGGGGCCAACGTCCTGACTTTC	CASSLRAGSLSSGANVLTF
TRBJ2-7	TRBD1	NA	TRBV5-5	TGTGCCAGCAGCTCGACAGGGGGCGGGTACGAGCAGTACTTC	CASSSTGGGYEQYF
TRBJ2-7	NA	NA	TRBV7-2	TGTGCCAGCAGCACGGGCCCTTCTTCCTTCTACGAGCAGTACTTC	CASSTGPSSFYEQYF
TRBJ2-7	NA	once	TRBV11-3	TGTGCCAGCAGCTATTCAGGGGCGTCCTACGAGCAGTACTTC	CASSYSGASYEQYF
TRBJ2-7	NA	NA	TRBV7-6	TGTGCCAGCAGCGCGGGACCGAACTACGAGCAGTACTTC	CASSAGPNYEQYF